Listed below are T cell receptor beta chains from one sample, sequenced in a study of human T cells and chemical hapten exposure. Via MiXCR, TCRdb re-called the RACE reads, giving one row per CDR3 protein. Of 150,000 to 200,000 distinct CDR3 sequences in the sample, around a quarter were seen once. The sequences come from whole blood, collected in connection with sensitization to the hapten diphenylcyclopropenone (DPC). These receptors all come from a woman in her forties with alopecia areata. Some clones in this sample may be carry-over from other donors' samples. The CDR3 runs from the conserved cysteine through the conserved F or W. The D gene is left open where the match is weak. Some rows have no size entry. The others give once, few or many, or a class for an expanded clone.

. TRBD1 TRBJ1-4 TRBV7-2 CASSLTDRGNEKLFF TGTGCCAGCAGCTTAACGGACAGGGGAAATGAAAAACTGTTTTTT
. . TRBJ1-2 TRBV6-2/TRBV6-3 CASSLYSSGYTF TGTGCCAGCAGCCTATACAGCAGTGGCTACACCTTC
. TRBD2 TRBJ2-7 TRBV4-2 CASSQGEGGSSYEQYF TGTGCCAGCAGTCAAGGGGAGGGAGGTAGCTCCTACGAGCAGTACTTC
few . TRBJ2-5 TRBV28 CASSLRPGTGHQETQYF TGTGCCAGCAGTTTGAGGCCGGGGACGGGCCACCAAGAGACCCAGTACTTC
few TRBD2 TRBJ2-7 TRBV28 CASSFLAGGQGYEQYF TGTGCCAGCAGTTTTTTGGCGGGAGGGCAGGGCTACGAGCAGTACTTC
few . TRBJ1-2 TRBV25-1 CATMSGSGGGDYGYTF TGTGCCACCATGAGTGGGTCCGGGGGAGGTGACTATGGCTACACCTTC
many . TRBJ2-2 TRBV27 CASNPPQGGNTGELFF TGTGCCAGCAACCCGCCTCAGGGCGGCAACACCGGGGAGCTGTTTTTT
. . TRBJ2-1 TRBV9 CASSLLWYNEQFF TGTGCCAGCAGCCTCCTCTGGTACAATGAGCAGTTCTTC
. . TRBJ2-7 TRBV6-2/TRBV6-3 CASSSWGPGEQYF TGTGCCAGCAGCTCCTGGGGGCCGGGCGAGCAGTACTTC
. . TRBJ1-1 TRBV20-1 CSAPPVRGHTEAFF TGCAGTGCTCCGCCAGTCAGAGGTCACACTGAAGCTTTCTTT
. . TRBJ2-7 TRBV7-2 CASSLAKTYEQYF TGTGCCAGCAGCTTAGCCAAAACCTACGAGCAGTACTTC
few TRBD2 TRBJ2-3 TRBV5-1 CASSLGLARGSDTQYF TGCGCCAGCAGCTTGGGACTAGCGAGAGGCTCAGATACGCAGTATTTT
. . TRBJ2-7 TRBV29-1 CSVIGGWDEQYF TGCAGCGTTATTGGGGGATGGGACGAGCAGTACTTC
. . TRBJ2-2 TRBV24-1 CATSPAEAHGELFF TGTGCCACCAGCCCCGCGGAGGCCCACGGGGAGCTGTTTTTT
few TRBD2 TRBJ2-5 TRBV5-4 CASSLAASGVQETQYF TGTGCCAGCAGCTTGGCGGCTAGCGGAGTACAAGAGACCCAGTACTTC
. TRBD2 TRBJ2-3 TRBV6-2/TRBV6-3 CASSAPLLAGGQDTQYF TGTGCCAGCAGTGCCCCGTTACTAGCGGGAGGGCAAGATACGCAGTATTTT
many . TRBJ1-1 TRBV7-3 CASSLGMNTEAFF TGTGCCAGCAGCTTAGGGATGAACACTGAAGCTTTCTTT
. . TRBJ2-1 TRBV20-1 CSVRTIVEYNEQFF TGCAGTGTCCGGACTATCGTGGAGTACAATGAGCAGTTCTTC
. . TRBJ1-4 TRBV29-1 CSVEQALGEKLFF TGCAGCGTTGAACAGGCCCTCGGGGAAAAACTGTTTTTT
. TRBD1 TRBJ2-1 TRBV7-2 CASSLWDRGSNEQFF TGTGCCAGCAGCTTATGGGACAGGGGTTCGAATGAGCAGTTCTTC
. . TRBJ2-7 TRBV5-6 CASSSTALRSEQYF TGTGCCAGCAGCTCCACTGCCCTGAGGAGCGAGCAGTACTTC
. . TRBJ1-1 TRBV12-3/TRBV12-4 CASIPSSGVGEAAFF TGTGCCAGCATTCCCTCATCAGGGGTTGGGGAGGCTGCTTTCTTT
. . TRBJ1-4 TRBV20-1 CSAKGGVGEKLFF TGCAGTGCTAAAGGGGGTGTCGGTGAAAAACTGTTTTTT
. . TRBJ2-7 TRBV3-1 CASSQVADTYEQYF TGTGCCAGCAGCCAAGTAGCAGACACCTACGAGCAGTACTTC
. . TRBJ2-1 TRBV20-1 CSATLAAAYNEQFF TGCAGTGCTACCTTAGCGGCGGCCTACAATGAGCAGTTCTTC
few . TRBJ2-2 TRBV12-3/TRBV12-4 CASSLRGAGGTGELFF TGTGCCAGCAGTTTGAGGGGCGCCGGGGGCACCGGGGAGCTGTTTTTT
. . TRBJ2-3 TRBV2 CAGRTLNGGTDTQYF TGTGCCGGCCGAACATTAAACGGGGGCACAGATACGCAGTATTTT
. . TRBJ2-1 TRBV27 CASSRSLAPSYNEQFF TGTGCCAGCAGTCGCTCCCTAGCGCCCTCCTACAATGAGCAGTTCTTC
few TRBD2 TRBJ2-1 TRBV9 CASSVGTSPYNEQFF TGTGCCAGCAGCGTAGGGACTAGCCCCTACAATGAGCAGTTCTTC
. . TRBJ2-2 TRBV29-1 CSVTLAGELFF TGCAGCGTTACACTAGCCGGGGAGCTGTTTTTT
. . TRBJ2-7 TRBV28 CASSLTASYEQYF TGTGCCAGCAGTTTGACAGCCTCCTACGAGCAGTACTTC
. . TRBJ1-5 TRBV7-8 CASSLVGLTRPQHF TGTGCCAGCAGCTTAGTGGGGTTGACTCGGCCCCAGCATTTT
few . TRBJ2-7 TRBV27 CASSLSRHESYEQYF TGTGCCAGCAGTTTATCCCGGCATGAGTCCTACGAGCAGTACTTC
. . TRBJ1-6 TRBV29-1 CSLAGHNYNSPLHF TGCAGCCTTGCGGGACATAACTATAATTCACCCCTCCACTTT
few . TRBJ1-1 TRBV29-1 CSVEGRRRTEAFF TGCAGCGTTGAGGGACGCCGTCGGACTGAAGCTTTCTTT
many TRBD2 TRBJ2-7 TRBV28 CASSLSGTRIYEQYF TGTGCCAGCAGTTTGTCGGGGACTAGAATCTACGAGCAGTACTTC
few TRBD2 TRBJ2-1 TRBV10-3 CAITQGLAASYNEQFF TGTGCCATCACTCAGGGACTAGCGGCCTCCTACAATGAGCAGTTCTTC
few . TRBJ2-3 TRBV7-2 CASSFLPGTDTQYF TGTGCCAGCAGCTTCCTCCCCGGCACAGATACGCAGTATTTT
. . TRBJ2-2 TRBV10-3 CATGANTGELFF TGTGCCACCGGGGCCAACACCGGGGAGCTGTTTTTT